The entry below gives a single T cell receptor beta chain sequence along with its context. The antigen is undetermined. This specimen belongs to a study of T cell responses to AZD1222 COVID-19 vaccine. Regarding the study as a whole: The span of vaccine-associated CD4 TCRs extended across spike, with dominance at 160-218 and 743-854.

The V end was cut by 0 bases, the J end by 3 bases, with 9 bases between. Germline values: CDR1 SGHRS, CDR2 YFSETQ. This CDR3 is built from 14 residues. Generated by immunoSEQ multiplex PCR, the TCRdb table keeps only in-frame clones and is missing some. Among roughly 120,000 clones listed, about 80% were seen once. This receptor was taken from an adult in good health. The chain is built from TRBV5-1 and TRBJ1-2; D is unresolved. Sequencing was performed on peripheral blood, taken on day 0 of AZD1222 vaccination. The CDR3 region has the DNA TGCGCCAGCAGCTTGGATTCAGGAGACTATGGCTACACCTTC. Residues: CASSLDSGDYGYTF.